What follows are 23 T cell receptor beta chains derived from one specimen sequenced in a study of tumor-infiltrating lymphocytes in primary liver carcinoma. Reverse transcription of approximately 0.55 ug total RNA with a constant-region primer produced TCR beta cDNA. TCR beta libraries came from three nested multiplex PCR rounds using slightly modified ARM-PCR. Investigators reported that the first two PCR rounds, at 10 to 11 cycles each, used TRBV1-TRBV30 forward primers with a C-beta reverse primer. One entry per CDR3 protein results from TCRdb running MiXCR on the multiplex PCR reads. This table has about 120,000 distinct CDR3 sequences, about two thirds appearing once. Unsorted bulk tissue (roughly 19-31 mg) underwent RNA and DNA co-extraction. Sequenced input: tumor-adjacent normal liver tissue. Receptors were obtained from a woman aged 60-75 years with primary liver carcinoma and hepatitis B virus infection.

As concerns this clonotype: This may be a read error, as it is one base from a much larger clone. This sequence joins TRBV29-1 and TRBJ2-7, with D maybe TRBD2 (5 bases). V was shortened by 4 bases and J by 4 bases, with 23 bases between the two germline ends. The CDR3 runs to 16 residues. Looked up from germline, CDR1 is SQVTM and CDR2 is ANQGSEA. CDR3 protein: CSVASPGGSVGYEQYF. CDR3 in DNA: TGCAGCGTTGCGAGCCCAGGAGGATCGGTGGGATACGAGCAGTACTTC.

This clonotype appeared once. One end of the junction fails to match germline, which may point to a read error. The V gene is TRBV6-6, the J gene TRBJ2-5; 8 positions match TRBD2. CDR1 and CDR2 (germline): MNHNY, SVGAGI (reference sequence). This CDR3 contains 16 residues. CDR3 sequence reads: CASRPYLGGGKDTQYF. DNA for the CDR3: TGTGCCAGCAGACCCTATCTCGGGGGGGGGAAAGATACCCAGTACTTC.

Comment on this clonotype: Mismatch with germline at one junction end may stem from a read error. The chain uses TRBV6-5 and TRBJ2-1; 9 bases align to TRBD2. Per germline, CDR1 MNHEY and CDR2 SVGAGI. This CDR3 is built from 16 residues. This CDR3 reads CTSRPTLTSGFDEQFF. The CDR3 region has the DNA TGTACCAGCAGGCCTACCCTCACTAGCGGGTTCGATGAGCAGTTCTTC.

Concerning this clonotype: This is likely a read error, given that the CDR3 carries no conserved phenylalanine or tryptophan at its end. This rearrangement joins TRBV4-2 to TRBJ2-5; no firm D call. Germline CDR1 reads LGHNA; CDR2 reads YNFKEQ. This CDR3 comprises 15 residues. The germline V and J ends were trimmed by 4 bases and 5 bases, with 17 bases remaining between them. The CDR3: CASSPDSWAIETQYY. CDR3 DNA sequence: TGTGCCAGCAGCCCCGACTCGTGGGCGATCGAGACCCAGTACTAC.

For this clonotype: Its ends do not fully match the called genes, so a read error is possible. CDR3 nucleotide sequence: TGTGCCATCAGTGCGGGACATGACCAAGAGACCCAGTATTTC. Encoded protein: CAISAGHDQETQYF. V gene TRBV10-3 combines with J gene TRBJ2-5, with D possibly TRBD1 on 6 matching bases. CDR1 and CDR2 from the germline V gene are ENHRY and SYGVKD. The CDR3 has 14 residues.

On this clonotype: The junction and the germline gene differ at one end; a read error may be behind it. The chain joins TRBV29-1 to TRBJ1-6; D may be TRBD1 (6 bases). CDR1 is SQVTM, CDR2 ANQGSEA, per germline. The CDR3 sequence is 17 residues long. CDR3 coding DNA: TGCAGCGGTAACCGGGACAAAAGGAGCTACTATAATTCACCTCTCCACTTT. This encodes CSGNRDKRSYYNSPLHF.

This chain links TRBV10-1 with TRBJ2-2; D may be TRBD1 (5 bases). CDR3 size: 11 residues. Looked up from germline, CDR1 is WNHNN and CDR2 is SYGVQD (reference sequence). The CDR3 coding sequence is TGCGGCAGGCAGGGCTCCGGGGAGCTGTTTTTT. It specifies CGRQGSGELFF.

In regard to this clonotype: This is likely a read error, given that the CDR3 carries no conserved phenylalanine or tryptophan at its end. The rearrangement links TRBV29-1 to TRBJ2-1, with TRBD2 identical over 13 bases. This CDR3 comprises 14 residues. CDR1 is SQVTM, CDR2 ANQGSEA, per germline. The CDR3 DNA sequence: TGCAACGTTGCAGGGACTAGCGGGAAGTATGAGCAGTTCCTC. Translation gives CNVAGTSGKYEQFL.

The V gene is TRBV29-1, the J gene TRBJ1-1; D may be TRBD1 (5 bases). Germline lookup yields CDR1 SQVTM and CDR2 ANQGSEA. V gave up 6 bases and J gave up 8 bases, with 13 bases separating them. CDR3 length: 11 amino acids. The CDR3 coding sequence is TGCAGCGTCGTCGACAGAAAAGAAGCTTTCTTT. Translation gives CSVVDRKEAFF.

About this clonotype itself: At one end the junction does not follow the germline gene, possibly because of a read error. This chain links TRBV9 with TRBJ1-6; possibly TRBD1 for D (5 bases). The germline V gene has CDR1 SGDLS and CDR2 YYNGEE. This CDR3 contains 15 residues. This CDR3 reads CVSSAGDGGISPLHF. In nucleotides, the CDR3 is TGTGTCAGCAGCGCCGGGGACGGTGGGATTTCACCCCTCCACTTT.

The chain carries TRBV6-1 and TRBJ1-3, with D possibly being TRBD1 (6 bases). Trimming cost V 2 bases and J 0 bases, with 14 bases left between them. CDR1 is MNHNS, CDR2 SASEGT, per germline. CDR3 size: 17 residues. As DNA, the CDR3 is TGTGCCAGCAGTGAATGGTCAGGGGACGGCTCTGGAAACACCATATATTTT. Its translation is CASSEWSGDGSGNTIYF.

For this clonotype: This CDR3 is missing its conserved last phenylalanine or tryptophan, likely due to a read error. The DNA is left out, because the CDR3 cannot be placed on it with certainty; the CDR3 is given as TCRdb lists it. The chain uses TRBV5-1 and TRBJ2-3; no check of the table's D call, TRBD1, against the DNA was made. With termini counted, the CDR3 has 14 amino acids. Looked up from germline, CDR1 is SGHRS and CDR2 is YFSETQ. CDR3 loop: CASSSSRGEDTQFL.

This clonotype was seen repeatedly, ten times or more. The chain couples TRBV14 to TRBJ2-5; D remains unclear. Trimming took off 2 bases at V and 1 base at J, with 5 bases between the two ends. This CDR3 contains 13 residues. CDR1 and CDR2 (germline): SGHDN, FVKESK. The CDR3 loop is CASSQWVQETQYF. CDR3 nucleotide sequence: TGTGCCAGCAGCCAATGGGTCCAAGAGACCCAGTACTTC.

The chain couples TRBV6-1 to TRBJ1-1; tentatively, D is TRBD1 (5 bases). V shed 0 bases and J shed 13 bases, with 15 bases lying between them. CDR1 is MNHNS, CDR2 SASEGT, per germline. CDR3 length: 13 residues. The CDR3 DNA is TGTGCCAGCAGTGAAGCCGGCAGGCCGGGGGTTTTCTTT. Its protein product is CASSEAGRPGVFF.

This clonotype was recorded many times. The chain couples TRBV28 to TRBJ2-5; 7 bases are shared with TRBD2. V lost 7 bases and J lost 4; bases outside the gene matches: 12. This CDR3 has 15 amino acids. From germline, CDR1 is MDHEN and CDR2 SYDVKM. Here the CDR3 reads CASTTLEGGSETQYF. The CDR3 DNA reads as TGTGCCAGCACCACCCTCGAGGGAGGGTCAGAGACCCAGTACTTC.

This clonotype was counted a few times. Possible read error: a much larger clone is one base away. The rearrangement links TRBV6-6 to TRBJ1-2, with D tentatively TRBD1 (5 bases). The CDR3 runs 13 residues. CDR1 is MNHNY and CDR2 is SVGAGI in the germline V gene (reference sequence). The V gene lost 6 bases and the J gene lost 6 bases, with 14 bases spanning the gap. CDR3 residues: CASRRDWADGYTF. For the CDR3, the DNA is TGTGCCAGCAGAAGGGACTGGGCTGATGGCTACACCTTC.

Remarks on this clonotype: The CDR3 carries no conserved terminal phenylalanine or tryptophan, so it likely arises from a read error. The chain is built from TRBV5-4 and TRBJ2-1; TRBD2 matches at 8 bases. The CDR3 is 15 residues long. In germline, CDR1 is SGHNT, CDR2 YYREEE (reference sequence). CDR3 residues: CSSSPPGGTGDEQFL. The CDR3 DNA is TGTTCCAGCAGCCCCCCGGGGGGGACGGGCGATGAGCAGTTCTTA.

As regards this clonotype: It may be a read error: a sequence one base away is much more abundant. The chain carries TRBV4-1 and TRBJ1-1, with D unresolved. CDR3 size: 15 residues. Germline CDR1 is MGHRA and CDR2 is YSYEKL. The V gene lost 2 bases and the J gene lost 4 bases, with 14 bases spanning the gap. CDR3 bases: TGCGCCAGCAGCCAATCTCTCAGGCCGAGCACTGAAGCTTTCTTT. Translated: CASSQSLRPSTEAFF.

On this clonotype itself: One end of the junction varies from germline; a read error may be responsible. This rearrangement joins TRBV11-2 to TRBJ2-1; TRBD2 matches 8 bases. This CDR3 is built from 15 residues. From germline, CDR1 is SGHAT and CDR2 FQNNGV. In DNA, the CDR3 is TGTCCCAGCAGTCGACTAGCGTCGGGATACAATGAGCAGCTCTTC. This gives the protein CPSSRLASGYNEQLF.

With respect to this clonotype: A much larger clone differs from this one at a single base, so this may be a read error. In this CDR3 the conserved last residue, phenylalanine or tryptophan, is missing, so a read error is likely. This chain links TRBV28 with TRBJ2-1; 11 positions match TRBD2. CDR1 is MDHEN and CDR2 is SYDVKM in the germline V gene. J lost 13 bases, V lost 6 bases, and 5 bases had no gene match. The CDR3 is made up of 12 amino acids. Written as DNA, the CDR3 is TGTGCCAGCAGCGTTAGCGGGAGGGTTCAGTTCCTC. Its protein product is CASSVSGRVQFL.

With respect to this clonotype: This CDR3 is missing its conserved last phenylalanine or tryptophan, likely due to a read error. V is TRBV12-3 or TRBV12-4 and J is TRBJ1-2; 7 nucleotides line up with TRBD1. The CDR3 consists of 15 residues. Written as DNA, the CDR3 is TGTGCCAACAGTTTACAGGGGCGGTCGGACTCTGGCTACACCTTA. It specifies CANSLQGRSDSGYTL.

This clonotype was recorded once. V is TRBV6-1 and J is TRBJ1-1; 9 nucleotides agree with TRBD1. The CDR3 totals 15 residues. Germline V gene lookup returns CDR1 MNHNS and CDR2 SASEGT. The ends lost 4 bases at V and 10 bases at J; junction bases unmatched: 13. The CDR3 nucleotides read TGTGCCAGCAGTGCGGAGACAGGGGGATTCACGTTAGCTTTCTTT. Protein product: CASSAETGGFTLAFF.

A word on this clonotype: The conserved closing phenylalanine or tryptophan is absent in this CDR3, likely reflecting a read error. The DNA for the CDR3 is TGTGCCAGCACCCACGGGGGTTCCTACTATGAGCAGTTCTCC. This translates into CASTHGGSYYEQFS. This rearrangement joins TRBV6-6 to TRBJ2-1; D is perhaps TRBD2 (6 bases). The germline CDR1 and CDR2 sequences are MNHNY and SVGAGI (reference sequence). This CDR3 has 14 residues.